Sequencing of this T cell receptor (beta chain) was carried out in a study of cytomegalovirus exposure and HLA in healthy donors (dated by TCRdb to 2016 to 2017). A note on the overall study: According to an earlier analysis of a few hundred of the donors, 150 million to 200 million T cells yielded roughly 110 million unique TCR beta sequences and about 300 Gb of sequence data. The T cell repertoires of some 700 subjects were profiled by immunosequencing and related to cytomegalovirus serostatus. The study combined high-throughput TCR immunosequencing, statistical association of individual TCRs with disease status, and machine learning to predict cytomegalovirus infection status. Across 398 genotyped donors of the cohort, an average of about 220,000 unique TCR beta nucleotide sequences per donor were sequenced, and approximately 19% of those sequences were non-productive. Because of strong linkage in the cohort, five DR-DQ haplotypes were treated as single units for association and clustering. Class I and class II HLA loci were covered by the typing at four-digit resolution. The number of donors typed differed by locus, with 629-630 for A, B, C, DRB1 and DQB1, 522 for DQA1, over 600 for DPA1, and around 450 for DPB1. All discovery cohort repertoires had been generated using a single sequencing platform. An early release that covered about 600 HLA-typed donors contained approximately 300 gigabases of sequencing data and tens of millions of unique TCR sequences. An earlier analysis of 587 of the donors applied high-throughput TCR beta sequencing to assess whether each TCR beta V gene segment acted as functional or pseudogenic. A separate validation cohort of 90 to 150 different subjects was used in addition to the roughly 700-subject first cohort. Of the roughly 410 genotyped donors, 75% to 85% were placed in the genetic ancestry cluster associated with self-reported Caucasian donors. Rather than drawing on any new phenotypic data, the later analysis identified candidate immune exposures from TCR beta sequences and the way those sequences occurred across donors. A later analysis re-analyzed previously published TCR beta repertoires from hundreds of donors and added high-resolution HLA genotyping to study TCR occurrence patterns. A later genetic analysis used genome-wide SNP genotypes for about three fifths of the roughly 700 donors, treating that subset as a discovery cohort. The study aimed to test whether signatures of past pathogen exposure could be identified by cataloging public T cell receptors. Donor age, sex, ethnicity and CMV serostatus were compiled together with the repertoire data. On the study overall, not on this receptor specifically: In an earlier analysis of 587 of the donors, most TCR beta V segments were observed in productive rearrangements about 90% or about 30% of the time, broadly matching IMGT annotations. Because HLA typing was missing for some donors at each locus, association tests included only the typed subset. This cohort had only TCR beta chains sequenced, and the lack of alpha or paired-chain data limited which features could be detected. The study gave a list of about 150 TCR beta chains associated with cytomegalovirus. Because the 87-base-pair reads could not distinguish some IMGT-functional V segments, including TRBV6-2 and TRBV6-3, those segments were excluded. While some public TCRs were present in many individuals, most TCR sequences turned up only very rarely across donors. The classifier was reported to diagnose cytomegalovirus status with high specificity and sensitivity in both the original cohort and the validation cohort. In a later analysis, HLA-associated TCR beta chains were found to be more clonally expanded and to have lower generation probabilities than equally common non-associated chains. Sequencing depth was assumed to be roughly uniform across donors in the presence/absence analyses, though that assumption may not hold. Immune exposure information for the cohort was limited to CMV serostatus. V-gene and J-gene trimming of TCR beta chains was associated with a missense DCLRE1C variant in a later genetic analysis, and the association was replicated in an independent cohort. A further reported finding was that TCR beta sequences accurately predicted the HLA-A and HLA-B alleles for most subjects in the first cohort. In a later analysis, TCR association rates were found to vary across HLA loci, with the most associated TCRs seen for DRB1 alleles and the fewest for HLA-C alleles. Because counts were too low, seventeen rarely observed V segments, including chromosome 9 orphons, were left out of the earlier analysis of 500 to 750 of the donors. According to the authors, the approach could potentially be generalized to other disease states and immunological phenotypes. Compared with the roughly 670-donor mean, donors in an Asian-associated ancestry cluster had fewer N-insertions in productive TCRs, according to a later genetic analysis. In a later analysis, several top co-occurrence clusters were reported to appear linked to parvovirus B19, influenza, CMV and Epstein-Barr virus. Specific HLA alleles were associated with more than 15,000 TCR beta sequences at a false discovery rate of 0.05 in a later analysis. Linkage disequilibrium might explain the correlated functional status among segregating V segments, but an unknown experimental factor could not be ruled out. When HLA alleles, especially DR and DQ, strongly co-occurred, attributing TCR associations to individual alleles was difficult. A cluster of highly shared sequence variants was judged likely to be a technical artifact of the sequencing pipeline. A later analysis found that most CMV-associated TCR beta chains appeared HLA-restricted, with HLA associations seemingly driven largely by CMV exposure. A few of the identified cytomegalovirus-associated TCR beta chains were confirmed in vitro to be specific for cytomegalovirus antigens.

The cohort was made up of several hundred healthy bone marrow donors. At the time of sampling, all cohort members were nominally healthy, though unrecorded immune exposures were likely present. The donor tested CMV seronegative, placing the donor among the roughly 340 seronegative members of the cohort. A peripheral blood sample was collected from each donor, and TCR beta sequencing was performed on peripheral blood mononuclear cells. Genomic DNA extraction from the blood cell samples was performed with the Qiagen DNeasy Blood Extraction Kit. The library was obtained by the immunoSEQ multiplex PCR assay. For the multiplex PCR, a mixture combining 60 forward primers for TCR Vbeta segments and 13 reverse primers for TCR Jbeta segments was used. The CDR3 region of rearranged TCR beta genes was amplified from genomic DNA with a multiplex PCR assay. On the Illumina HiSeq System, the amplified TCR beta libraries were sequenced as 87-base-pair reads. As for how the authors treated the data: A later analysis counted approximately 84 million unique TCR beta chains across the 550 to 700 repertoires, and some 12 million of these chains were shared by at least two donors. Raw reads were error-corrected and collapsed into unique sequences with a nearest-neighbor algorithm that merged closely related sequences to remove PCR and sequencing errors. To assign V, D and J gene segments, CDR3 sequences were aligned to IMGT reference sequences. For a sequence to be retained, a match of at least six nucleotides was required to both a V gene segment and a J gene segment. Rearrangements were called productive when the CDR3 lacked stop codons and stayed in frame with V and J; all others were non-productive. Following IMGT convention, CDR3 was defined as the stretch from the second conserved V-encoded cysteine to the conserved J-encoded phenylalanine. The earlier analysis of roughly 590 of the donors excluded any sequence lacking an unambiguous match to a single V gene segment. An earlier analysis of 550 to 650 of the donors classified V segments as functional when productive rearrangements were above 56.7% and as segregating when the standard deviation between donors was above 5%. A statistical classification framework was built for diagnosing cytomegalovirus status from the catalog of TCR beta chain sequences. A later analysis assigned V and J genes by comparing TCR nucleotide sequences with IMGT/GENE-DB human TR gene sequences. In a later analysis, CDR3 sequences and most-parsimonious VDJ recombination scenarios were assigned using the TCRdist pipeline. In a later analysis, each TCR beta chain was defined by its CDR3 amino acid sequence together with its V-gene family, and reads without a unique V-gene family were excluded. As a way to deal with suspected cross-contamination and a sequencing artifact, a later analysis dropped over 550 nucleotide sequences that were highly shared and had low generation probability. For each public chain, a later analysis derived a clonal expansion index from normalized ranks of inferred template counts within each repertoire. In a later analysis, generation probabilities were computed using a VDJ recombination model fitted to out-of-frame rearrangements, and the results were checked against IGoR. In a later analysis, hypergeometric tests were used to score TCR-TCR, TCR-HLA and TCR-CMV co-occurrence, with a repertoire-size bias correction applied to TCR pairs. A later analysis estimated false discovery rates by permuting HLA or CMV assignments 20 times. In a later analysis, co-occurring TCRs were grouped with DBSCAN, and TCRdist sequence similarity was added when clustering was performed within HLA-allele-positive subsets. Co-occurrence clustering excluded repertoires with fewer than 30,000 or more than 120,000 public chains, plus five with anomalous nucleotide sharing. The clones in this table, taken by TCRdb from immuneACCESS, are in-frame only. Not every clone is retained; where verified, under half of the shortfall comes from an unresolved V gene, and the cause of the rest is unknown. The V and J calls and clone size were taken over from that table, and D and trimming were inferred from the DNA. The sample table records under 200,000 clones; 86% of these occur just once. Around 0.3% of the sample rests with the top ten.

V ends up 4 bases short and J 5 bases short, with an unmatched junction base count of 3. As encoded in the germline V gene, CDR1 is MNHNS while CDR2 is SASEGT. From its cysteine to its phenylalanine, the CDR3 spans 14 amino acids. Only the CDR3 DNA stays, 42 bases, in frame from base 1. Note on this clone: The antigen it binds to is not known. Base qualities are not at hand, and no much larger clone is one base apart.

The rearrangement joined TRBV6-1 to TRBJ2-2; TRBD1 agrees with 8 junctional bases. Material: PBMCs. This clonotype originated in a woman younger than 45 in good health and CMV-seronegative. The CDR3 protein: CASSAYRGTGELFF. DNA sequence: TGTGCCAGCAGTGCTTACAGGGGGACCGGGGAGCTGTTTTTT.